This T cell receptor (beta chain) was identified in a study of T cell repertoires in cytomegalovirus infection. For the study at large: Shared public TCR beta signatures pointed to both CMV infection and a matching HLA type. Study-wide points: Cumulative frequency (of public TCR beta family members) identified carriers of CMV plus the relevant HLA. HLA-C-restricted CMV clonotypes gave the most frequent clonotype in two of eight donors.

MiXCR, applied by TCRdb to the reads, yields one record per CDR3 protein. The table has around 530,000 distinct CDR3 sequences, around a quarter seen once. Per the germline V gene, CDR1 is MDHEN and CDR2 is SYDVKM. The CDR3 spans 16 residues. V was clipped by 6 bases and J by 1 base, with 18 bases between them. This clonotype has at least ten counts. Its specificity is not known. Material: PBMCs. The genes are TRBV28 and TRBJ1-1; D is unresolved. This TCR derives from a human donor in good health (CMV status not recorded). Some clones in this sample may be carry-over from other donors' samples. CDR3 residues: CASSTIESLANTEAFF. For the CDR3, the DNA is TGTGCCAGCAGCACTATTGAGTCCTTGGCGAACACTGAAGCTTTCTTT.